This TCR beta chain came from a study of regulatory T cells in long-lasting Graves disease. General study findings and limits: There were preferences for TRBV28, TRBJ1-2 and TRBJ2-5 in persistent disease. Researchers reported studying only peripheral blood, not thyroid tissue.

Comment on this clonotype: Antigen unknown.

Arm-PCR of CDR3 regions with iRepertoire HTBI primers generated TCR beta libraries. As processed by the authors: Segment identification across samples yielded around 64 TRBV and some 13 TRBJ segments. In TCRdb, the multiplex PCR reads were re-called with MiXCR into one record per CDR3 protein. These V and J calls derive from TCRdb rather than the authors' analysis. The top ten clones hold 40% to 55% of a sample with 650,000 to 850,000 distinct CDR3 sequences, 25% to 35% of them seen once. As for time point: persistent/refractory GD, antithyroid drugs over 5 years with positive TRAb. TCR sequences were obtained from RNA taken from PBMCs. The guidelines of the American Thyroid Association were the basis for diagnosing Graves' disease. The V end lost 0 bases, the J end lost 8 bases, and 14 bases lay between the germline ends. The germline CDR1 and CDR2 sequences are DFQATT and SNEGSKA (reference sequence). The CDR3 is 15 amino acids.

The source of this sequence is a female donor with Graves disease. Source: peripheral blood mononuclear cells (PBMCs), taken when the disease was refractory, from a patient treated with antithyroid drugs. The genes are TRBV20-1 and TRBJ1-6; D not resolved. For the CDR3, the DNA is TGCAGTGCTAGAGATTATCAACAGTCCTATTCACCCCTCCACTTT. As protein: CSARDYQQSYSPLHF.